This T cell receptor beta chain came from a study of shared clonotypes between healthy human individuals. Assay used: immunoSEQ multiplex PCR; TCRdb lists only in-frame clones, some missing. The sample has over 400,000 clones; 90% to 96% are singletons. Germline CDR1 and CDR2: SGHNT and YYREEE (reference sequence). CDR3 length: 13 residues. V lost 8 bases, J lost 3 bases, and 13 bases lay in between. Sequences were obtained from naive CD4+ T cells sorted from blood. Subset noted: CD45RA+ positively selected. The sequence was collected from a woman aged 25 to 39 in good health. The V and J genes are TRBV5-4 and TRBJ2-3; perhaps TRBD2 as D (5 bases). CDR3 sequence: CASARTATDTQYF. DNA of the CDR3: TGTGCCAGTGCCCGGACTGCTACAGATACGCAGTATTTT.